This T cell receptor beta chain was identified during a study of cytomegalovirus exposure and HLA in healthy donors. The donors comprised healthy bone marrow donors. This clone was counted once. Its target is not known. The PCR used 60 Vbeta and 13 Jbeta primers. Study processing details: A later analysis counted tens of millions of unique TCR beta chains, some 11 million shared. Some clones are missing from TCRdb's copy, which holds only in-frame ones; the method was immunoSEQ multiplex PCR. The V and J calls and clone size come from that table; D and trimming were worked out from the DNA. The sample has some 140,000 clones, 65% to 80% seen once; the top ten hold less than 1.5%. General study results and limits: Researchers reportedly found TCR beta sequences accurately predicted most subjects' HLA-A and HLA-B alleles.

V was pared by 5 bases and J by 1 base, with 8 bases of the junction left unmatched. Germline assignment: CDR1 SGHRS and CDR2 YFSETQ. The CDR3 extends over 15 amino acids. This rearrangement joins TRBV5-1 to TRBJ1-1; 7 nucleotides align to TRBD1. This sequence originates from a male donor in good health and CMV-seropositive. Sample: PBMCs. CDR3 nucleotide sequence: TGCGCCAGCAGTTACGGTTCAGGGGGGAACACTGAAGCTTTCTTT. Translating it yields CASSYGSGGNTEAFF.